These T cell receptor beta chains were read from a single sample in a study of T cell responses to AZD1222 COVID-19 vaccine. Assay: immunoSEQ multiplex PCR; the TCRdb copy retains only in-frame clones and omits some. The sample shows 200,000 or so clones, over 70% of them seen only once. The sequencing used peripheral blood, collected on day 0 of MenACWY control vaccination. These receptors were taken from an adult in good health. CDR3s include the opening cysteine and the closing phenylalanine or tryptophan. D genes are given only for firm matches. Clone sizes are given selectively: once, few, many, or a class where the clone is expanded.

TRBJ2-7,NA,TRBV6-5,TRBD1,CASSYRTGGYEQYF,TGTGCCAGCAGTTACAGGACAGGGGGCTACGAGCAGTACTTC
TRBJ2-1,NA,TRBV24-1,TRBD2,CATSPYGTSGVGRGSYNEQFF,TGTGCCACCAGCCCCTATGGAACTAGCGGAGTGGGTCGCGGGTCCTACAATGAGCAGTTCTTC
TRBJ2-3,NA,TRBV7-9,NA,CASSVTQGDTQYF,TGTGCCAGCAGCGTAACTCAGGGGGATACGCAGTATTTT
TRBJ2-7,NA,TRBV7-9,NA,CASSYTGGDVSYEQYF,TGTGCCAGCAGCTATACAGGGGGGGATGTGTCCTACGAGCAGTACTTC
TRBJ2-2,NA,TRBV30,TRBD2,CAGGRGAGELFF,TGTGCCGGGGGTCGGGGGGCCGGGGAGCTGTTTTTT
TRBJ2-1,NA,TRBV5-3,NA,CARTLRQRRGYNEQFF,TGTGCCAGAACCCTGAGGCAGAGACGGGGGTACAATGAGCAGTTCTTC
TRBJ1-3,NA,TRBV29-1,TRBD1,CSGRDSSSGNTIYF,TGCAGCGGTAGGGACAGTAGCTCTGGAAACACCATATATTTT
TRBJ2-3,few,TRBV6-6,NA,CASTKGSTDTQYF,TGTGCCAGCACCAAAGGTAGCACAGATACGCAGTATTTT
TRBJ2-7,NA,TRBV5-6,NA,CASSPVSRGGYEQYF,TGTGCCAGCAGCCCAGTCTCGCGGGGAGGCTACGAGCAGTACTTC
TRBJ1-1,NA,TRBV6-5,TRBD1,CASRPGQGDEAFF,TGTGCCAGCAGGCCGGGACAGGGAGATGAGGCTTTCTTT
TRBJ2-1,NA,TRBV7-9,TRBD2,CASSLTSGYNNEQFF,TGTGCCAGCAGCCTCACTAGCGGCTACAACAATGAGCAGTTCTTC
TRBJ2-2,NA,TRBV9,NA,CASSVQGRSTGELFF,TGTGCCAGCAGCGTACAGGGGCGCAGCACCGGGGAGCTGTTTTTT
TRBJ1-3,NA,TRBV7-9,NA,CASSLDEGFSGNTIYF,TGTGCCAGCAGCTTAGATGAGGGGTTCTCTGGAAACACCATATATTTT
TRBJ2-3,once,TRBV6-1,NA,CASSENIGTPTDTQYF,TGTGCCAGCAGTGAAAATATAGGGACACCCACAGATACGCAGTATTTT
TRBJ1-3,NA,TRBV9,TRBD1,CASSFQGQGARTGNTIYF,TGTGCCAGCAGCTTCCAGGGACAGGGGGCGCGAACTGGAAACACCATATATTTT
TRBJ2-2,few,TRBV7-9,NA,CASSLTVLGELFF,TGTGCCAGCAGCTTAACGGTCCTCGGGGAGCTGTTTTTT
TRBJ2-3,NA,TRBV5-1,NA,CASSLADRSDTQYF,TGCGCCAGCAGCTTGGCGGATAGATCGGATACGCAGTATTTT
TRBJ2-7,NA,TRBV3-1/TRBV3-2,TRBD2,CASSQDLGTSGSHEQYF,TGTGCCAGCAGCCAAGATCTTGGGACTAGCGGGAGCCACGAGCAGTACTTC
TRBJ1-5,NA,TRBV15,TRBD1,CATSSVNRGGQPQHF,TGTGCCACCAGCAGTGTAAACAGGGGGGGTCAGCCCCAGCATTTT
TRBJ2-7,NA,TRBV6-1,NA,CASSESQGTSYEQYF,TGTGCCAGCAGTGAGAGCCAGGGAACCTCCTACGAGCAGTACTTC
TRBJ2-1,NA,TRBV2,TRBD1,CASSSPGQGYNEQFF,TGTGCCAGCAGCAGCCCCGGACAGGGATACAATGAGCAGTTCTTC
TRBJ1-5,NA,TRBV28,NA,CASSYYSNQPQHF,TGTGCCAGCAGTTATTATAGCAATCAGCCCCAGCATTTT
TRBJ2-3,NA,TRBV11-2,NA,CASSRRVPTDTQYF,TGTGCCAGCAGCCGCAGAGTACCCACAGATACGCAGTATTTT
TRBJ2-5,NA,TRBV5-1,NA,CASSLAWRGGETQYF,TGCGCCAGCAGCTTGGCCTGGCGGGGAGGAGAGACCCAGTACTTC
TRBJ2-7,NA,TRBV28,NA,CASSLSHRDHEQYF,TGTGCCAGCAGTTTATCCCACAGGGACCACGAGCAGTACTTC
TRBJ2-5,NA,TRBV5-4,NA,CASSPPGQQVSETQYF,TGTGCCAGCAGCCCCCCGGGACAACAAGTTTCGGAGACCCAGTACTTC
TRBJ1-3,NA,TRBV7-2,TRBD1,CASSLGDRAGNTIYF,TGTGCCAGCAGCTTAGGGGACAGGGCTGGAAACACCATATATTTT
TRBJ1-5,NA,TRBV6-5,NA,CASSYSGDQPQHF,TGTGCCAGCAGTTACTCGGGAGACCAGCCCCAGCATTTT
TRBJ1-5,NA,TRBV18,TRBD1,CASSQDRTYQPQHF,TGTGCCAGCTCCCAGGACAGGACGTATCAGCCCCAGCATTTT
TRBJ2-7,NA,TRBV18,NA,CASSPRSYEQYF,TGTGCCAGCTCACCCCGCTCCTACGAGCAGTACTTC
TRBJ1-4,NA,TRBV27,NA,CASRGRDLTNEKLFF,TGTGCCTCGCGGGGGCGAGACCTAACTAATGAAAAACTGTTTTTT
TRBJ1-2,NA,TRBV30,NA,CAWKFPGDGYTF,TGTGCCTGGAAATTCCCAGGGGACGGCTACACCTTC
TRBJ2-1,NA,TRBV3-1/TRBV3-2,TRBD2,CASSQDGTSGRVGYNEQFF,TGTGCCAGCAGCCAAGACGGGACTAGCGGGAGGGTAGGGTACAATGAGCAGTTCTTC
TRBJ1-1,NA,TRBV12-5,TRBD1,CASGLVGQGDTEAFF,TGTGCTAGTGGTTTGGTGGGACAGGGGGACACTGAAGCTTTCTTT
TRBJ1-5,NA,TRBV18,NA,CASSPRAGVSNQPQHF,TGTGCCAGCTCACCGAGGGCAGGGGTAAGCAATCAGCCCCAGCATTTT
TRBJ2-5,NA,TRBV27,TRBD1,CASRSTAGGETQYF,TGTGCCAGCAGATCTACGGCAGGGGGCGAGACCCAGTACTTC
TRBJ2-2,NA,TRBV12-3/TRBV12-4,NA,CASDDGGELFF,TGTGCCAGTGACGACGGGGGGGAGCTGTTTTTT
TRBJ2-2,NA,TRBV28,TRBD2,CAAGVLGTGELFF,TGTGCCGCGGGAGTTTTGGGCACCGGGGAGCTGTTTTTT
TRBJ1-5,NA,TRBV6-8,NA,CASSYSTKGFQHF,TGTGCCAGCAGTTACTCGACAAAGGGTTTCCAGCATTTT
TRBJ2-2,NA,TRBV28,NA,CASSLVMGGELFF,TGTGCCAGCAGTTTAGTGATGGGCGGGGAGCTGTTTTTT
TRBJ2-3,NA,TRBV30,TRBD2,CAWSSGLADTDTQYF,TGTGCCTGGAGTTCCGGACTAGCGGACACAGATACGCAGTATTTT
TRBJ2-7,once,TRBV19,TRBD2,CASSLLAGGYGEQYF,TGTGCCAGTAGTCTGCTAGCGGGAGGGTACGGCGAGCAGTACTTC
TRBJ2-3,NA,TRBV14,NA,CASSQAGWNTDTQYF,TGTGCCAGCAGCCAAGCAGGGTGGAACACAGATACGCAGTATTTT
TRBJ1-2,NA,TRBV28,NA,CASSLSGQFNYGYTF,TGTGCCAGCAGTTTAAGTGGGCAGTTCAACTATGGCTACACCTTC
TRBJ1-6,NA,TRBV6-2/TRBV6-3,TRBD1,CASSRPGQGYSPLHF,TGTGCCAGCAGTCGGCCGGGACAGGGTTATTCACCCCTCCACTTT
TRBJ2-5,NA,TRBV7-3,NA,CASSSSPSETQYF,TGTGCCAGCAGCTCTTCTCCCTCCGAGACCCAGTACTTC
TRBJ2-1,NA,TRBV2,TRBD2,CASSETAGGPNEQFF,TGTGCCAGCAGTGAAACAGCGGGGGGGCCGAATGAGCAGTTCTTC
TRBJ2-3,NA,TRBV7-6,NA,CASSLGLINTDTQYF,TGTGCCAGCAGCTTAGGACTAATAAACACAGATACGCAGTATTTT
TRBJ1-2,NA,TRBV23-1,TRBD1,CASSQRPLDRNYGYTF,TGCGCCAGCAGTCAACGGCCCTTGGACAGGAACTATGGCTACACCTTC
TRBJ2-7,NA,TRBV30,TRBD1,CAWSLGPGGAYEQYF,TGTGCCTGGTCCCTGGGGCCAGGGGGCGCGTACGAGCAGTACTTC
TRBJ1-6,NA,TRBV5-4,NA,CASSRLGLGQHFTDSPLHF,TGTGCCAGCAGCCGCCTTGGGTTGGGCCAGCATTTTACCGATTCACCCCTCCACTTT